A selection of T cell receptor beta chains follows, all from one sample in a study of control samples from healthy donors and cancer patients. The repertoire was sequenced with immunoSEQ multiplex PCR; TCRdb's copy has only in-frame clones and lacks some. The sample includes 150,000 to 200,000 clones, about 94% of them seen just once. The sample consisted of PBMCs. Every receptor here comes from a man in his sixties with colorectal cancer. CDR3s include the opening cysteine and the closing phenylalanine or tryptophan. The D gene is left open where the match is weak. Only some rows state a clone size, as once, few, many or a class for expanded clones.

v_call,d_call,clone_size,j_call,cdr3_aa,cdr3_nt
TRBV19,-,-,TRBJ2-4,CASSIEKGAVSGAKNIQYF,TGTGCCAGTAGTATAGAGAAAGGGGCGGTCTCAGGGGCCAAAAACATTCAGTACTTC
TRBV11-2,-,-,TRBJ2-3,CASSLGAARDTQYF,TGTGCCAGCAGCTTAGGGGCGGCGCGAGATACGCAGTATTTT
TRBV12-3/TRBV12-4,-,-,TRBJ2-7,CASSWAGADEQYF,TGTGCCAGCAGTTGGGCAGGGGCGGACGAGCAGTACTTC
TRBV10-1,TRBD2,-,TRBJ2-3,CASSEGTSGGTDTQYF,TGCGCCAGCAGTGAGGGGACTAGCGGGGGAACAGATACGCAGTATTTT
TRBV7-2,-,-,TRBJ2-7,CASSFGRETGKHEQYF,TGTGCCAGCAGCTTCGGGCGGGAGACAGGGAAGCACGAGCAGTACTTC
TRBV13,-,-,TRBJ2-2,CASSFRSSITGELFF,TGTGCCAGCAGCTTCCGTTCTAGCATCACCGGGGAGCTGTTTTTT
TRBV9,TRBD1,-,TRBJ1-1,CASSVAGTVHTEAFF,TGTGCCAGCAGCGTAGCCGGGACAGTCCACACTGAAGCTTTCTTT
TRBV12-3/TRBV12-4,-,-,TRBJ1-2,CASSLVGYYGYTF,TGTGCCAGCAGTTTAGTCGGATACTATGGCTACACCTTC
TRBV6-4,TRBD2,-,TRBJ2-1,CASSVLAANEQFF,TGTGCCAGCAGTGTTCTAGCGGCGAATGAGCAGTTCTTC
TRBV14,-,-,TRBJ1-2,CASSQGRGLINGYTF,TGTGCCAGCAGCCAAGGCCGGGGTTTAATCAATGGCTACACCTTC
TRBV27,-,-,TRBJ1-2,CASSLGRGAGRGNYGYTF,TGTGCCAGCAGTTTAGGGCGGGGGGCAGGCCGAGGAAACTATGGCTACACCTTC
TRBV7-8,-,-,TRBJ1-2,CASSVGTMDYSYTF,TGTGCCAGCAGCGTCGGGACGATGGACTATAGCTACACCTTC
TRBV24-1,-,-,TRBJ2-3,CATSDLRALDTQYF,TGTGCCACCAGTGATTTGAGGGCCCTAGATACGCAGTATTTT
TRBV7-9,-,-,TRBJ2-2,CASSSPHTGELFF,TGTGCCAGCAGCTCCCCTCACACCGGGGAGCTGTTTTTT
TRBV30,-,-,TRBJ2-7,CAWSDGHSYEQYF,TGTGCCTGGAGCGATGGACACTCCTACGAGCAGTACTTC
TRBV7-2,-,-,TRBJ1-3,CASSFPSFSGNTIYF,TGTGCCAGCAGCTTCCCTTCCTTCTCTGGAAACACCATATATTTT
TRBV29-1,-,-,TRBJ2-7,CSVVRDGRAYEQYF,TGCAGCGTGGTCCGGGACGGAAGAGCCTACGAGCAGTACTTC
TRBV19,-,-,TRBJ1-4,CASSIKGREEKLFF,TGTGCCAGTAGTATAAAGGGAAGGGAAGAAAAACTGTTTTTT
TRBV18,-,-,TRBJ2-2,CASSGSTGELFF,TGTGCCAGCTCGGGGAGCACCGGGGAGCTGTTTTTT
TRBV5-1,-,-,TRBJ1-1,CASSLEGQSNTEAFF,TGCGCCAGCAGCTTGGAGGGACAATCGAACACTGAAGCTTTCTTT
TRBV28,-,-,TRBJ2-7,CASTLSPQGYEQYF,TGTGCCAGCACCCTAAGCCCGCAGGGCTACGAGCAGTACTTC
TRBV3-1/TRBV3-2,-,-,TRBJ1-1,CASSQVGVGTEAFF,TGTGCCAGCAGCCAAGTAGGGGTTGGTACTGAAGCTTTCTTT
TRBV11-2,-,once,TRBJ2-5,CASRRAGGRETQYF,TGTGCCAGCAGACGCGCCGGGGGCCGGGAGACCCAGTACTTC
TRBV6-1,-,-,TRBJ1-5,CASHYLSNQPQHF,TGTGCCAGCCACTATCTTAGCAATCAGCCCCAGCATTTT
TRBV5-4,-,-,TRBJ2-3,CASSLGQTGTDTQYF,TGTGCCAGCAGCCTCGGACAGACCGGCACAGATACGCAGTATTTT
TRBV4-1,-,-,TRBJ1-2,CASSQGEGYTF,TGCGCCAGCAGCCAAGGGGAAGGCTACACCTTC
TRBV6-5,TRBD1,-,TRBJ2-2,CASTGGANTGELFF,TGTGCCAGCACAGGGGGCGCAAACACCGGGGAGCTGTTTTTT
TRBV11-3,TRBD1,-,TRBJ2-2,CASSFGTGPNTGELFF,TGTGCCAGCAGCTTTGGGACAGGCCCGAACACCGGGGAGCTGTTTTTT
TRBV6-6,TRBD1,-,TRBJ1-5,CASRQTGVGQPQHF,TGTGCCAGCAGACAAACAGGGGTAGGGCAGCCCCAGCATTTT
TRBV7-9,-,-,TRBJ1-2,CASSRELQYYGYTF,TGTGCCAGCAGCAGGGAACTACAGTACTATGGCTACACCTTC
TRBV4-1,-,once,TRBJ2-7,CASSQGSGVAYEQYF,TGCGCCAGCAGCCAAGGATCTGGGGTCGCCTACGAGCAGTACTTC
TRBV28,-,-,TRBJ1-5,CASTSGRGRKPQHF,TGTGCCAGCACCTCGGGCAGGGGTCGGAAGCCCCAGCATTTT
TRBV2,TRBD1,-,TRBJ1-1,CASRQGGGEAFF,TGTGCCAGCCGACAGGGAGGAGGTGAAGCTTTCTTT
TRBV11-2,TRBD1,-,TRBJ1-6,CASSSHTDRAKNSPLHF,TGTGCCAGCAGCTCTCATACGGACAGGGCCAAGAATTCACCCCTCCACTTT
TRBV4-3,-,-,TRBJ2-2,CASSQERDTGELFF,TGCGCCAGCAGCCAAGAAAGGGACACCGGGGAGCTGTTTTTT
TRBV12-3/TRBV12-4,-,-,TRBJ1-2,CASSLRQYGYTF,TGTGCCAGCAGTTTACGGCAGTATGGCTACACCTTC
TRBV7-2,-,-,TRBJ2-3,CASSLYRPGLRAPGDTQYF,TGTGCCAGCAGCCTATACCGACCGGGACTCAGAGCCCCGGGGGATACGCAGTATTTT
TRBV6-5,TRBD1,-,TRBJ1-3,CASSYSTGSSGNTIYF,TGTGCCAGCAGTTACTCGACAGGGAGCTCTGGAAACACCATATATTTT
TRBV7-2,-,once,TRBJ1-1,CASSRGQIPTEAFF,TGTGCCAGCAGCCGGGGACAAATACCCACTGAAGCTTTCTTT